This entry features one T cell receptor (beta chain) sequence. These data originate in a study of glioma-infiltrating T cells after dendritic cell vaccination. On the study more broadly: Samples are from glioblastoma patients in Phase I and II dendritic cell vaccine trials. Patients received three intradermal dendritic cell vaccine injections at biweekly intervals.

Clones were sequenced by immunoSEQ multiplex PCR, and TCRdb holds only the in-frame ones, with some missing. The sample records more than 70,000 clones, around 86% being singletons. Time point given: after dendritic cell vaccination, including at tumor progression/relapse. Isocitrate dehydrogenase mutation was absent in all glioblastoma patients. Trimming took 7 bases from V and 4 from J; bases not matched to a gene: 5. Germline CDR1 and CDR2: LNHDA and SQIVND (reference sequence). This CDR3 has 13 residues. This material consisted of blood, taken after dendritic cell vaccination. The receptor was isolated from a human donor with glioblastoma. The chain couples TRBV19 to TRBJ2-3, with 7 bases that match TRBD2. CDR3 DNA: TGTGCCAGTAATCTTCGGGGGGCAGATACGCAGTATTTT. Translated: CASNLRGADTQYF.